The 3 T cell receptor beta chains given below trace back to one sample, sequenced in a study of CD8 T cells in Susac syndrome. Reverse transcription used roughly 0.5 to 1 ug RNA and random hexamers. TCRdb re-derived calls from the immunoSEQ multiplex PCR reads in MiXCR, one entry per CDR3 protein. Of about 180,000 distinct CDR3 sequences in the sample, approximately 95% are singletons; the top ten hold 0.09% to 0.1%. The sample consisted of CD4+ T cells from PBMCs. Receptor source: a human donor with multiple sclerosis.

This chain joins TRBV12-3 or TRBV12-4 and TRBJ1-2; no clear D. This CDR3 has 12 residues. V lost 2 bases to trimming and J lost 0 bases, with 1 base between them. CDR3 bases: TGTGCCAGCAGTTTACCTAACTATGGCTACACCTTC. Translating gives CASSLPNYGYTF.

The V call is TRBV28, the J call TRBJ2-4; D gene uncertain. V lost 3 bases to trimming and J lost 2 bases, with 2 bases between them. This CDR3 has 12 amino acids. CDR1 and CDR2 (germline): MDHEN, SYDVKM. CDR3 in DNA: TGTGCCAGCAGTTTGACCAAAAACATTCAGTACTTC. Its protein product is CASSLTKNIQYF.

This clonotype appeared a single time. This chain uses TRBV7-2 with TRBJ1-2, with 8 bases lining up with TRBD1. V lost 3 bases, J lost 2 bases, and 8 bases stayed unmatched. This CDR3 contains 16 residues. CDR1 is SGHTA, CDR2 FQGNSA, per germline. The CDR3 nucleotides read TGTGCCAGCAGCTTGATTGGGACAGGCCTAAACTATGGCTACACCTTC. It translates to CASSLIGTGLNYGYTF.